The 28 T cell receptor beta chains listed next were all sequenced from one sample in a study of a mutant IDH1 vaccine in newly diagnosed glioma. Time point noted: baseline, week 1 (first vaccination visit). Treatment meaning: pre-vaccination baseline after standard-of-care therapy. The method was immunoSEQ multiplex PCR; TCRdb's version includes in-frame clones alone and lacks a portion of them. The sample records 60,000 to 75,000 clones, over 70% being singletons. This sample comprised peripheral blood mononuclear cells (PBMCs), obtained from a glioma patient treated with radiotherapy, temozolomide or both. The receptors were gathered from a woman between 18 and 29 years old with glioma. Some clones in this sample may be carry-over from other donors' samples.

This chain connects TRBV7-9 to TRBJ1-2, with D perhaps TRBD1 (6 bases). Trimming stripped 4 bases from V and 8 bases from J, with 17 bases between. Germline loops: CDR1 SEHNR, CDR2 FQNEAQ (reference sequence). The CDR3 extends over 14 amino acids. The CDR3 sequence: CASSSGGESKGYTF. CDR3 DNA: TGTGCCAGCAGCTCGGGGGGCGAGAGCAAAGGCTACACCTTC.

V and J are TRBV6-5 and TRBJ1-1; perhaps TRBD1 as D (5 bases). The CDR3 contains 14 residues. Per germline, CDR1 MNHEY and CDR2 SVGAGI. Trimming removed 7 bases from V and 6 bases from J, with 18 bases in between. The CDR3 is CASTYTGGVAEAFF. CDR3 DNA: TGTGCCAGCACCTACACGGGGGGGGTCGCTGAAGCTTTCTTT.

The chain couples TRBV29-1 to TRBJ1-5, with D perhaps matching TRBD1 (5 bases). CDR1 and CDR2 from the germline V gene are SQVTM and ANQGSEA. The CDR3 loop spans 12 amino acids. V shed 6 bases and J shed 7 bases, with 13 bases lying between them. CDR3 loop: CSVREKGQPQHF. The CDR3 region has the DNA TGCAGCGTCCGGGAGAAGGGGCAGCCCCAGCATTTT.

This chain uses TRBV5-1 with TRBJ2-5; 9 bases line up with TRBD1. The CDR3 spans 16 residues. Germline V gives CDR1 SGHRS, CDR2 YFSETQ. V lost 4 bases to trimming and J lost 4 bases; unmatched junction nucleotides: 11. The CDR3 loop reads CASSLLGQGKGETQYF. DNA of the CDR3: TGCGCCAGCAGCCTATTAGGACAGGGGAAGGGAGAGACCCAGTACTTC.

This chain uses TRBV7-2 with TRBJ2-1; possible D gene TRBD1, 6 bases. The CDR3 length is 14 residues. Germline V gene sequence: CDR1 SGHTA, CDR2 FQGNSA. V shed 1 base and J shed 9 bases, with 13 bases lying between them. DNA for the CDR3: TGTGCCAGCAGCTTAGAAAGTAGGACAGCTGAGCAGTTCTTC. It encodes CASSLESRTAEQFF.

In its sample, this clone was seen a few times. This rearrangement joins TRBV5-5 to TRBJ1-1; no firm D call. The V gene's germline CDR1 is SGHKS and CDR2 YYEKEE (reference sequence). The V and J ends lost 2 bases and 1 base respectively, with 9 bases between them. This CDR3 is built from 14 residues. The CDR3 DNA sequence: TGTGCCAGCAGCTTCAGTAACGGGAACACTGAAGCTTTCTTT. Amino acids: CASSFSNGNTEAFF.

The rearrangement uses TRBV4-2 and TRBJ1-2; TRBD1 is a possible D gene (6 bases). Trimming pared 1 base from V and 8 bases from J, leaving 17 bases between. Germline V lookup: CDR1 LGHNA, CDR2 YNFKEQ. The CDR3 length is 15 residues. The DNA for the CDR3 is TGTGCCAGCAGCCAAGTCGTACAGGGTGCGGCCGGCTACACCTTC. Translation gives CASSQVVQGAAGYTF.

The chain couples TRBV5-1 to TRBJ2-1; TRBD1 is a possible D gene (6 bases). The V end was cut by 4 bases, the J end by 10 bases, with 12 bases between. Germline-derived CDR1 and CDR2 are SGHRS and YFSETQ. The CDR3 is 12 residues long. The CDR3 DNA is TGCGCCAGCAGCCACAGGGCGGACGAGCAGTTCTTC. Residues: CASSHRADEQFF.

This chain connects TRBV15 to TRBJ1-1; maybe TRBD1 (5 bases). The CDR3 runs to 16 residues. V was clipped by 1 base and J by 4 bases, with 16 bases between them. The germline V gene encodes CDR1 LNHNV and CDR2 YYDKDF (reference sequence). The CDR3 reads CATSRAVGRAGTEAFF. The CDR3 DNA reads TGTGCCACCAGCAGAGCCGTCGGCAGGGCCGGCACTGAAGCTTTCTTT.

The chain recombines TRBV19 with TRBJ1-1; possibly TRBD1 for D (5 bases). The length of the CDR3 is 15 residues. V lost 1 base and J 0 bases, leaving 9 bases between the germline ends. Germline CDR1 reads LNHDA; CDR2 reads SQIVND (reference sequence). Here the CDR3 reads CASSIGPGLNTEAFF. In DNA, the CDR3 is TGTGCCAGTAGTATAGGCCCGGGGCTGAACACTGAAGCTTTCTTT.

The rearrangement links TRBV5-4 to TRBJ1-3; D is unclear. The V gene lost 3 bases and the J gene lost 6 bases, with 10 bases spanning the gap. The CDR3 is 13 amino acids. CDR1 and CDR2 from the germline V gene are SGHNT and YYREEE (reference sequence). The CDR3 nucleotides read TGTGCCAGCAGCTCCGGACCCGAAAACACCATATATTTT. This gives the protein CASSSGPENTIYF.

This chain connects TRBV6-6 to TRBJ1-1; D uncertain. The CDR3 loop spans 14 amino acids. Germline V CDR1 and CDR2: MNHNY, SVGAGI (reference sequence). Trimming stripped 0 bases from V and 0 bases from J, with 5 bases between. The CDR3: CASSYSQLNTEAFF. DNA of the CDR3: TGTGCCAGCAGTTACTCCCAGTTGAACACTGAAGCTTTCTTT.

CDR3: CASSAGRGNTEAFF. The CDR3 DNA reads as TGTGCCAGCAGTGCCGGGCGCGGGAACACTGAAGCTTTCTTT. The chain employs TRBV25-1 and TRBJ1-1; D gene uncertain. Trimming took 4 bases from V and 1 from J, leaving 10 bases between them. The length of the CDR3 is 14 residues. Germline CDR1 is MGHDK and CDR2 is SYGVNS.

The gene calls are TRBV6-5 and TRBJ1-1; TRBD1 might be the D (5 bases). This CDR3 has 13 residues. Trimming removed 5 bases from V and 4 bases from J, with 11 bases in between. Germline V gene lookup returns CDR1 MNHEY and CDR2 SVGAGI. The CDR3 region is CASSRGVGTEAFF. CDR3 coding DNA: TGTGCCAGCAGTCGAGGGGTCGGCACTGAAGCTTTCTTT.

The rearrangement joins TRBV7-9 to TRBJ2-7; D may match TRBD1 or TRBD2 (5 bases each). This CDR3 has 16 residues. V lost 5 bases and J 0 bases, leaving 17 bases between the germline ends. CDR1 and CDR2 (germline): SEHNR, FQNEAQ (reference sequence). CDR3 loop: CASSHGTFVSSYEQYF. The DNA for the CDR3 is TGTGCCAGCAGCCACGGGACCTTTGTCAGCTCCTACGAGCAGTACTTC.

The rearrangement uses TRBV5-1 and TRBJ2-2; perhaps TRBD2 as D (5 bases). Deletions cut 4 bases from V and 6 bases from J, with 13 bases between. Looked up from germline, CDR1 is SGHRS and CDR2 is YFSETQ. The CDR3 is 14 residues long. CDR3 sequence reads: CASSPGLGAGELFF. The CDR3 DNA sequence: TGCGCCAGCAGCCCCGGACTGGGTGCCGGGGAGCTGTTTTTT.

The chain joins TRBV5-6 to TRBJ1-2; D is ambiguous. Between the trimmed V and J ends, which lost 2 bases and 5 bases, there was a span of 16 bases. Germline CDR1 SGHDT, CDR2 YYEEEE. This CDR3 has 15 residues. CDR3 loop: CASSFGAGWGYGYTF. Written as DNA, the CDR3 is TGTGCCAGCAGCTTCGGAGCAGGCTGGGGATATGGCTACACCTTC.

The DNA of the CDR3 is TGTGCCAGCAGTGAAGCCCGCCGGGGCAATCAGCCCCAGCATTTT. Its protein is CASSEARRGNQPQHF. The chain recombines TRBV6-1 with TRBJ1-5, with D hard to call. The germline CDR1 and CDR2 sequences are MNHNS and SASEGT. There are 15 residues in the CDR3. V was pared by 0 bases and J by 2 bases, with 8 bases between.

The V and J genes are TRBV2 and TRBJ2-7, with 9 bases fitting TRBD1. Looked up from germline, CDR1 is SNHLY and CDR2 is FYNNEI. V dropped 6 bases and J dropped 5; count of bases not matched to a gene: 8. CDR3 length equals 14 residues. Here the CDR3 DNA reads TGTGCCAGCAGCGCGGACAGGGGAGGGGACGAGCAGTACTTC. This gives the protein CASSADRGGDEQYF.

In DNA form, the CDR3 reads TGTGCCAGCAGGAGGGGACAGGGGTTCCTCGAGCAGTACTTC. This codes for CASRRGQGFLEQYF. The chain combines TRBV2 with TRBJ2-7, with 10 nucleotides matching TRBD1. Unmatched junction bases numbered 8, after V lost 6 bases and J lost 6 bases. This CDR3 region has 14 residues. Germline V CDR1 and CDR2: SNHLY, FYNNEI.

The chain is built from TRBV6-5 and TRBJ1-4; no firm D call. V was shortened by 5 bases and J by 4 bases, with 11 bases between the two germline ends. This CDR3 region has 14 residues. Germline CDR1 is MNHEY and CDR2 is SVGAGI. The CDR3 DNA reads TGTGCCAGCAGTGGAGGGAATTATAATGAAAAACTGTTTTTT. This sequence encodes CASSGGNYNEKLFF.

V usage is TRBV7-8 and J usage is TRBJ2-7; D is possibly TRBD2 (6 bases). This CDR3 has 14 amino acids. V was clipped by 1 base and J by 2 bases, with 9 bases between them. The V gene's germline CDR1 is SGHVS and CDR2 FQNEAQ. For the CDR3, the DNA is TGTGCCAGCAGCTTAGTAGGCGGGGCCTACGAGCAGTACTTC. As protein: CASSLVGGAYEQYF.

This clone was seen at least ten times. The chain links TRBV30 to TRBJ1-1; 7 bases map to TRBD1. V shed 1 base, J shed 5 bases, and the junction held 4 bases outside the gene matches. The CDR3 length is 13 residues. Germline CDR1 reads GTSNPN; CDR2 reads SVGIG (reference sequence). The CDR3 sequence: CAWSDRGMTEAFF. Here the CDR3 DNA reads TGTGCCTGGAGTGACAGGGGAATGACTGAAGCTTTCTTT. The full variable domain, rest sourced from reference TRBV30 and TRBJ1-1, is SQTIHQWPATLVQPVGSPLSLECTVEGTSNPNLYWYRQAAGRGLQLLFYSVGIGQISSEVPQNLSASRPQDRQFILSSKKLLLSDSGFYLCAWSDRGMTEAFFGQGTRLTVV.

The V call is TRBV7-2, the J call TRBJ2-2; no firm D call. The CDR3 sequence is 14 residues long. In germline, CDR1 is SGHTA, CDR2 FQGNSA. The V gene lost 1 base and the J gene lost 5 bases, with 8 bases spanning the gap. In nucleotides, the CDR3 is TGTGCCAGCAGCTTAGGGGTAGGGACCGGGGAGCTGTTTTTT. It yields the protein CASSLGVGTGELFF.

This sequence joins TRBV7-2 and TRBJ2-2; D is perhaps TRBD2 (5 bases). V lost 7 bases, J lost 5 bases, and 17 bases lay in between. CDR3 length: 15 amino acids. Germline values: CDR1 SGHTA, CDR2 FQGNSA. This CDR3 reads CASTLATRFTGELFF. In nucleotides, the CDR3 is TGTGCCAGCACCCTAGCAACCCGGTTTACCGGGGAGCTGTTTTTT.

The gene calls are TRBV6-5 and TRBJ2-1; perhaps TRBD2 as D (5 bases). This CDR3 has 15 residues. The germline gives CDR1 MNHEY, CDR2 SVGAGI. V gave up 5 bases and J gave up 7 bases, with 18 bases separating them. The CDR3 here is CASSTPRAARNEQFF. CDR3 nucleotides: TGTGCCAGCAGTACTCCTAGAGCGGCAAGGAATGAGCAGTTCTTC.

V gene TRBV29-1 combines with J gene TRBJ2-2, with D perhaps given as TRBD1 or TRBD2 (5 bases each). Germline CDR1 and CDR2: SQVTM and ANQGSEA. The V gene lost 7 bases and the J gene lost 6 bases, with 15 bases spanning the gap. This CDR3 region has 13 residues. This CDR3 reads CSASGSGPGELFF. In DNA, the CDR3 is TGCAGCGCTTCAGGGAGCGGTCCCGGGGAGCTGTTTTTT.

This CDR3 is CASRGTSDFAGDEQFF. The CDR3 DNA follows: TGTGCCAGCAGAGGGACTAGCGATTTCGCTGGCGATGAGCAGTTCTTC. The chain combines TRBV2 with TRBJ2-1; TRBD2 agrees at 10 bases. Trimming at V came to 6 bases and at J to 8 bases, leaving 13 bases not matched to a gene. Germline CDR1 SNHLY, CDR2 FYNNEI. The CDR3 runs to 16 residues.